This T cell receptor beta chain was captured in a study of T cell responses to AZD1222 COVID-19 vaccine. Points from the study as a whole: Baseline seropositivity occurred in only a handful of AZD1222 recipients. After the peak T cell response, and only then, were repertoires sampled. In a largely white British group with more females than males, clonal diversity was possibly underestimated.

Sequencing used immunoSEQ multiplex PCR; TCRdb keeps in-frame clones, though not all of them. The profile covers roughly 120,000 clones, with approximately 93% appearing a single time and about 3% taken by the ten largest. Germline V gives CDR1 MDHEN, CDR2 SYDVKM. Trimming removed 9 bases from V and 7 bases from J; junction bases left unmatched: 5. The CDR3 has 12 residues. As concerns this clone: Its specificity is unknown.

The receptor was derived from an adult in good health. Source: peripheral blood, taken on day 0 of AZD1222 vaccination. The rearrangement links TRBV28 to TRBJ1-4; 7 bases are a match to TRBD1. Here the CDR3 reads CASMRGREKLFF. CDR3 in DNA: TGTGCCAGTATGAGGGGGCGTGAAAAACTGTTTTTT.